This TCR beta chain was sequenced during a study of neurological immune-mediated disorders. Study findings and constraints: Private repertoires in all groups were suggested, as expanded clones shared no CDR3 amino acid sequences across subjects.

V was pared by 5 bases and J by 0 bases, with 12 bases between. CDR1 is SGDLS and CDR2 is YYNGEE in the germline V gene. The CDR3 has 15 amino acids. The sample holds many counts of this clonotype. Its antigen is unidentified. The method for making cDNA was 5'RACE, and it used 10-nucleotide random UMIs. Using its own MiXCR run on the 5' RACE reads, TCRdb lists one record per CDR3 protein. The sample has some 65,000 distinct CDR3 sequences, 3.5% to 5% seen once. This chain links TRBV9 with TRBJ1-3; D is possibly TRBD1 (5 bases). Specimen: PBMCs. This clonotype was sampled from a man in his fifties with multiple sclerosis. CDR3 protein: CASSSTGPSGNTIYF. CDR3 DNA: TGTGCCAGCAGTTCAACGGGACCCTCTGGAAACACCATATATTTT.